This TCR beta chain was sequenced during a study of monozygotic twins with inflammatory bowel disease. General study results and limits: Among IBD patients, TCRbeta diversity (inverse Simpson) was lower than in healthy co-twins. Clonotype sharing was lower in IBD patients than healthy twins, most markedly with disease activity.

CDR3 length: 17 residues. To note about this clonotype: What it binds is not known.

No DNA is given; TCRdb re-called the 5' RACE reads and lists each CDR3 protein once. In all, the sample yields 330,000 or so distinct CDR3 sequences. After skipping T cell sorting, the authors isolated total RNA from whole blood. The clonotype was recovered from a human donor with ulcerative colitis or Crohn's disease, or a healthy co-twin of an affected twin (not recorded which). The sample taken for sequencing was blood. The rearrangement uses TRBV12-3 or TRBV12-4 and TRBJ1-1; TCRdb's D call, TRBD1, is unchecked because there is no DNA. The CDR3 is CASSSLGTGLLNTEAFF.